The present entry profiles one T cell receptor beta chain with its context. Method: immunoSEQ multiplex PCR; TCRdb's copy keeps in-frame clones and lacks some. The sample has some 250,000 clones, roughly 88% seen once. The data are from a study of blood T cell repertoires in COVID-19. From germline, CDR1 is MNHEY and CDR2 SMNVEV (reference sequence). This CDR3 is 13 amino acids long. Deletions cut 5 bases from V and 1 base from J, with 6 bases between. Source material: peripheral blood. The chain carries TRBV27 and TRBJ1-3; TRBD1 is a possible D gene (5 bases). The sequence was obtained from a woman under 40 with acute or convalescent COVID-19. CDR3 DNA sequence: TGTGCCAGCAGTAAGGGGTCTGGAAACACCATATATTTT. It encodes CASSKGSGNTIYF.